This T cell receptor (beta chain) originates from a study of blood T cells in healthy people across ages. Overall study: Capture by template switching was about one barcoded beta molecule per two T cells. Study results and caveats: PBMC samples, being unsorted, prevented any conclusive comparison of naive and antigen-experienced cells.

Peripheral blood from each donor was collected in a volume of approximately 10 milliliters. A second PCR, run for roughly 6 to 11 cycles, used a sample-barcoded 5' primer plus a J-beta primer mix. Tags on each cDNA molecule came from a template-switch adaptor with 12 random nucleotides. TCRdb re-called the 5' RACE reads through MiXCR, storing one row per CDR3 protein. The table has approximately 800,000 distinct CDR3 sequences, roughly 60% seen once. The V and J ends lost 0 bases and 6 bases respectively, with 8 bases between them. The germline V gene has CDR1 SGHTA and CDR2 FQGNSA. The CDR3 has 13 residues. About this clonotype itself: The antigen remains unidentified.

The clonotype comes from a man aged 25 to 45 in good health. The V call is TRBV7-2, the J call TRBJ1-1; D gene unclear. The sequencing sample was made of blood. CDR3 in DNA: TGTGCCAGCAGCTTAGCGATCTTCGCTGAAGCTTTCTTT. It specifies CASSLAIFAEAFF.